This passage covers 9 T cell receptor beta chains from one sample sequenced in a study of blood T cell repertoires in COVID-19. The repertoire was sequenced with immunoSEQ multiplex PCR; TCRdb's copy has only in-frame clones and lacks some. The sample lists 180,000 or so clones; around 80% were seen once. The source material was peripheral blood. The receptors come from a woman aged 80 or older with active or convalescent COVID-19.

V is TRBV2 and J is TRBJ1-2, with a tentative D call TRBD1 (6 bases). The CDR3 is 14 residues long. Germline V CDR1 and CDR2: SNHLY, FYNNEI. Trimming cost V 6 bases and J 0 bases, with 11 bases left between them. The CDR3 loop reads CASRRDISNYGYTF. The CDR3 DNA is TGTGCCAGCAGGAGGGACATTTCTAACTATGGCTACACCTTC.

The V call is TRBV5-1, the J call TRBJ1-2; 9 bases map to TRBD1. Germline lookup yields CDR1 SGHRS and CDR2 YFSETQ. V lost 4 bases, J lost 7 bases, and 2 bases stayed unmatched. This CDR3 comprises 12 residues. CDR3 sequence reads: CASSPDRGGYTF. CDR3 DNA: TGCGCCAGCAGCCCGGACAGGGGTGGCTACACCTTC.

The chain combines TRBV18 with TRBJ2-3; 15 bases agree with TRBD2. Germline assignment: CDR1 KGHSH and CDR2 LQKENI. The CDR3 spans 17 residues. V shed 0 bases and J 7 bases; nucleotides not matched to a gene: 5. The CDR3 sequence is CASSPPGLAGGANTQYF. The CDR3 nucleotides are TGTGCCAGCTCACCACCGGGACTAGCGGGGGGTGCTAATACGCAGTATTTT.

The chain uses TRBV28 and TRBJ1-5; 7 positions match TRBD1. The V gene's germline CDR1 is MDHEN and CDR2 SYDVKM. V was pared by 5 bases and J by 8 bases, with 3 bases of the junction left unmatched. CDR3 length: 12 residues. The CDR3 spells CASSTQGKPQHF. The CDR3 nucleotides are TGTGCCAGCAGTACACAGGGGAAGCCCCAGCATTTT.

This chain connects TRBV3-1 (or the pseudogene TRBV3-2) to TRBJ2-6; D may be TRBD2 (6 bases). The CDR3 is made up of 18 amino acids. CDR1 and CDR2 (germline): LGHDT, YNNKEL (reference sequence). The ends were cut back, 2 bases at V and 0 bases at J, with 14 bases in the middle. The DNA for the CDR3 is TGTGCCAGCAGCCAATCGGGGACGGGGGACTCTGGGGCCAACGTCCTGACTTTC. Translation gives CASSQSGTGDSGANVLTF.

The chain employs TRBV6-5 and TRBJ2-3; tentative D call: TRBD1 (5 bases). This CDR3 region has 15 residues. Trimming left V 0 bases short and J 4 bases short, with 11 bases between. Germline V CDR1 and CDR2: MNHEY, SVGAGI. This chain's CDR3 is CASSYSIDRADTQYF. The CDR3 DNA is TGTGCCAGCAGTTACTCGATTGACAGAGCAGATACGCAGTATTTT.

This chain joins TRBV7-9 and TRBJ2-5, with a possible D match to TRBD1 (8 bases). This CDR3 comprises 16 residues. Germline CDR1 and CDR2: SEHNR and FQNEAQ (reference sequence). V lost 5 bases and J 5 bases, leaving 21 bases between the germline ends. CDR3 nucleotides: TGTGCCAGCAGCCCGCCCCCGAACAGGGGGGGGGAGACCCAGTACTTC. Its translation: CASSPPPNRGGETQYF. The entire variable domain, with the rest obtained from reference TRBV7-9 and TRBJ2-5, is as follows: DTGVSQNPRHKITKRGQNVTFRCDPISEHNRLYWYRQTLGQGPEFLTYFQNEAQLEKSRLLSDRFSAERPKGSFSTLEIQRTEQGDSAMYLCASSPPPNRGGETQYFGPGTRLLVL.

The V gene is TRBV15, the J gene TRBJ1-4, with 10 bases fitting TRBD1. Per germline, CDR1 LNHNV and CDR2 YYDKDF (reference sequence). Trimming at V came to 4 bases and at J to 8 bases, leaving 10 bases not matched to a gene. The length of the CDR3 is 16 residues. The CDR3 nucleotides read TGTGCCACCAGCAAAGACCAGGGACAGGGGAGAGAAAAACTGTTTTTT. Translation gives CATSKDQGQGREKLFF.

The chain uses TRBV9 and TRBJ1-2; D not resolved. The CDR3 loop spans 14 amino acids. CDR1 and CDR2 (germline): SGDLS, YYNGEE. The V and J ends lost 1 base and 6 bases respectively, with 13 bases between them. Here the CDR3 DNA reads TGTGCCAGCAGCGTAACGGCAGGAGGCGATGGCTACACCTTC. Encoded protein: CASSVTAGGDGYTF.